What follows are 17 T cell receptor beta chains derived from one specimen sequenced in a study of blood T cell repertoires in COVID-19. Produced via immunoSEQ multiplex PCR; TCRdb's table is partial and in-frame only. The repertoire consists of about 140,000 clones, with 88% occurring once and the leading ten covering roughly 10%. Specimen: peripheral blood. These receptors originate from a man aged 55 to 70 with active or convalescent COVID-19.

The chain carries TRBV18 and TRBJ2-5; the D gene is possibly TRBD1 (5 bases). V lost 2 bases to trimming and J lost 1 base, with 8 bases between them. Germline CDR1 is KGHSH and CDR2 is LQKENI. There are 14 residues in the CDR3. In DNA form, the CDR3 reads TGTGCCAGCTCACCAAGACAGATCCAAGAGACCCAGTACTTC. It is translated as CASSPRQIQETQYF.

This clone was counted a single time. V gene TRBV6-5 combines with J gene TRBJ2-2; TRBD2 agrees at 10 bases. Per germline, CDR1 MNHEY and CDR2 SVGAGI. CDR3 size: 15 residues. V trimming: 8 bases; J trimming: 2 bases; junction bases outside the gene matches: 5. The CDR3 nucleotides read TGTGCCAGCGGACGGACTAGCGGAAACACCGGGGAGCTGTTTTTT. Its translation is CASGRTSGNTGELFF.

V and J are TRBV19 and TRBJ2-1; D is undetermined. Germline CDR1 reads LNHDA; CDR2 reads SQIVND (reference sequence). V lost 4 bases and J lost 6, with 16 bases in between. The length of the CDR3 is 15 residues. In DNA form, the CDR3 reads TGTGCCAGTAGTAACCACTTCAGGCCGGCCAATGAGCAGTTCTTC. It translates to CASSNHFRPANEQFF.

This clone has at least ten counts. The chain is built from TRBV5-6 and TRBJ2-6, with 9 positions matching TRBD1. V dropped 0 bases and J dropped 1; count of bases not matched to a gene: 2. This CDR3 region has 17 residues. The germline CDR1 and CDR2 sequences are SGHDT and YYEEEE. This CDR3 is CASSLDRGQSGANVLTF. CDR3 nucleotides: TGTGCCAGCAGCTTGGACAGGGGGCAGTCTGGGGCCAACGTCCTGACTTTC. The complete variable domain, with remaining parts taken from reference TRBV5-6 and TRBJ2-6, reads DAGVTQSPTHLIKTRGQQVTLRCSPKSGHDTVSWYQQALGQGPQFIFQYYEEEERQRGNFPDRFSGHQFPNYSSELNVNALLLGDSALYLCASSLDRGQSGANVLTFGAGSRLTVL.

The V gene is TRBV7-2, the J gene TRBJ2-7; the match to TRBD1 covers 9 bases. CDR1 is SGHTA and CDR2 is FQGNSA in the germline V gene. J lost 4 bases, V lost 5 bases, and 9 bases had no gene match. This CDR3 is 15 amino acids long. The CDR3 DNA is TGTGCCAGCAGCCCGGGGGACAGGGTGGTTTACGAGCAGTACTTC. Translated, it gives CASSPGDRVVYEQYF.

This rearrangement joins TRBV19 to TRBJ2-2; D possibly corresponds to TRBD1 (6 bases). The CDR3 contains 15 residues. V gave up 6 bases and J gave up 1 base, with 12 bases separating them. Germline V lookup: CDR1 LNHDA, CDR2 SQIVND (reference sequence). The CDR3 DNA follows: TGTGCCAGTAGCCTTCCGGGACAGAACACCGGGGAGCTGTTTTTT. Its translation is CASSLPGQNTGELFF.

The V call is TRBV4-3, the J call TRBJ2-3, with a tentative D call TRBD2 (5 bases). The CDR3 runs 18 residues. Germline assignment: CDR1 LGHNA and CDR2 YSLEER. Trimming removed 1 base from V and 4 bases from J, with 21 bases in between. CDR3 bases: TGCGCCAGCAGCCAAGCTCTATCCGGCGGGCATAGGGCAGATACGCAGTATTTT. Its protein is CASSQALSGGHRADTQYF.

The CDR3 DNA follows: TGTGCCAGCTCACCTAACGGACAGGGGACCACCATATATTTT. Its translation: CASSPNGQGTTIYF. The chain has TRBV18 and TRBJ1-3, with TRBD1 matching over 9 bases. CDR3 length equals 14 residues. The V gene's germline CDR1 is KGHSH and CDR2 LQKENI. Trimming took 3 bases from V and 9 from J; bases not matched to a gene: 6.

The V call is TRBV3-1 (or the pseudogene TRBV3-2), the J call TRBJ2-1, with TRBD2 matching over 12 bases. V was clipped by 4 bases and J by 4 bases; unmatched bases: 5. Germline V gene sequence: CDR1 LGHDT, CDR2 YNNKEL (reference sequence). The CDR3 consists of 16 residues. The CDR3 spells CASSLMTSGRYNEQFF. CDR3 DNA: TGTGCCAGCAGCCTAATGACTAGCGGGAGATACAATGAGCAGTTCTTC.

This clone was seen only a few times. The chain carries TRBV5-6 and TRBJ1-5, with D perhaps TRBD1 (5 bases). Germline CDR1 and CDR2: SGHDT and YYEEEE. V was clipped by 4 bases and J by 7 bases, with 18 bases between them. This CDR3 is built from 15 residues. The DNA of the CDR3 is TGTGCCAGCAGCCGGGGGGTCGGCAGACAGCAGCCCCAGCATTTT. Protein product: CASSRGVGRQQPQHF.

The chain's CDR3 is CASSGSLDFYGYTF. The CDR3 coding sequence is TGTGCCAGCAGCGGCAGTCTGGACTTCTATGGCTACACCTTC. The V and J genes are TRBV9 and TRBJ1-2; no firm D call. CDR3 length: 14 amino acids. The germline V gene has CDR1 SGDLS and CDR2 YYNGEE. Trimming left V 3 bases short and J 4 bases short, with 13 bases between.

The chain joins TRBV9 to TRBJ1-1; 8 bases are shared with TRBD1. The junction had 12 bases not matched to a gene; V was cut back by 6 bases and J by 8 bases. CDR1 and CDR2 from the germline V gene are SGDLS and YYNGEE. The CDR3 sequence is 14 residues long. The CDR3 region has the DNA TGTGCCAGCACTAGAACAGGGGGAGGAAAGGAAGCTTTCTTT. Residues: CASTRTGGGKEAFF.

The genes are TRBV3-1 (or the pseudogene TRBV3-2) and TRBJ2-7; D ambiguous. CDR1 is LGHDT, CDR2 YNNKEL, per germline (reference sequence). The CDR3 contains 14 residues. The V gene lost 4 bases and the J gene lost 6 bases, with 16 bases spanning the gap. CDR3 nucleotides: TGTGCCAGCAGCCCTCGGTCCGGCCCAGGCGAGCAGTACTTC. As protein: CASSPRSGPGEQYF.

The rearrangement uses TRBV10-3 and TRBJ1-1; 7 bases map to TRBD1. This CDR3 comprises 14 residues. Germline V gives CDR1 ENHRY, CDR2 SYGVKD. Trimming cost V 8 bases and J 1 base; bases outside gene matches: 7. The CDR3 reads CAIRVGTENTEAFF. CDR3 in DNA: TGTGCCATCCGCGTTGGGACAGAGAACACTGAAGCTTTCTTT.

The rearrangement joins TRBV5-1 to TRBJ2-1, with a weak D call TRBD2 (7 bases). Between the trimmed V and J ends, which lost 4 bases and 4 bases, there was a span of 18 bases. The CDR3 has 16 amino acids. The germline V gene has CDR1 SGHRS and CDR2 YFSETQ. The CDR3 region is CASSHDLAGAYNEQFF. The DNA of the CDR3 is TGCGCCAGCAGCCACGATTTGGCGGGGGCGTACAATGAGCAGTTCTTC.

The chain recombines TRBV7-2 with TRBJ2-6; 9 bases are shared with TRBD1. Trimming cost V 5 bases and J 3 bases; bases outside gene matches: 11. The CDR3 is 18 amino acids. The germline gives CDR1 SGHTA, CDR2 FQGNSA. The DNA for the CDR3 is TGTGCCAGCAGCCCAGTAGTCGGACAGGGGATTGGGGCCAACGTCCTGACTTTC. It translates to CASSPVVGQGIGANVLTF.

The rearrangement joins TRBV10-3 to TRBJ2-6; 12 bases are a match to TRBD2. Per the germline V gene, CDR1 is ENHRY and CDR2 is SYGVKD. The V segment lost 7 bases and the J segment 0 bases; nucleotides outside the gene matches: 10. CDR3 size: 19 residues. The chain's CDR3 is CAITGSTSGRPSGANVLTF. As DNA, the CDR3 is TGTGCCATCACCGGATCCACTAGCGGGAGGCCCTCTGGGGCCAACGTCCTGACTTTC.